The T cell receptor (beta chain) described here comes from a study of shared clonotypes between healthy human individuals. The study, taken as a whole, reports: Naive subsets usually exceeded memory subsets in estimated richness.

Positively selected for CCR7, the CD45RO-negative cells used as naive CD8 cells excluded terminally differentiated effector memory CD45RA+ cells. Germline loops: CDR1 MNHEY, CDR2 SVGAGI. The germline V and J ends were trimmed by 8 bases and 5 bases, with 14 bases remaining between them. This CDR3 comprises 13 residues. Notes on this clone: The antigen is not known.

The authors split each subset's genomic DNA evenly across several immunoSEQ plates. In the source study's methods: Without quality scores, immunoSEQ junctional reads could not be filtered like full-length reads. The data were produced by immunoSEQ multiplex PCR, yet TCRdb's version contains in-frame clones alone and is incomplete. For V, J and clone size, that table is used; D and trimming come from the DNA. In the table there are around 560,000 clones, approximately 95% of which are singletons. This chain joins TRBV6-5 and TRBJ2-3, with D possibly TRBD1 on 6 matching bases. Specimen: naive CD8+ T cells sorted from blood. This clonotype originated in a woman under 40 in good health. CDR3 bases: TGTGCCAGCCGAACGAACAGGGTAGATACGCAGTATTTT. Translation: CASRTNRVDTQYF.